Reported below is one TCR beta chain. Gene names refer to mouse genes. The read comes to an end 4 residues before the CDR3 does, leaving the germline J gene to fill in the end. Other DNA variants within this sample encode the same CDR3. Sequencing used cDNA as its template, made by extracting RNA and reverse transcribing it. Clones were sequenced by immunoSEQ multiplex PCR, and TCRdb holds only the in-frame ones, with some missing. The table lists about 300,000 clones, with no singletons. This sample was taken from a study of CD8+ T cells in alopecia areata. A sort of pooled cutaneous lymph node cells used CD4, CD8alpha, NKG2D, NKG2ACE and other stains. Germline values: CDR1 NSQYPW, CDR2 LRSPGD (reference sequence). The CDR3 is 14 amino acids. Trimming took 4 bases from V and 0 from J, leaving 10 bases between them.

Sequencing was performed on CD4+ T cells sorted from a lymph node. This chain connects TRBV1 to TRBJ2-7, with D perhaps matching TRBD1 (6 bases). This receptor was identified in a C3H/HeJ mouse with alopecia areata. Strain haplotype (MHC): H2-k. The DNA read from the CDR3 is TGCACCTGCAGTGGGGGACAAAGCTCCTAT. This sequence encodes CTCSGGQSSY. The complete CDR3 protein is CTCSGGQSSYEQYF.